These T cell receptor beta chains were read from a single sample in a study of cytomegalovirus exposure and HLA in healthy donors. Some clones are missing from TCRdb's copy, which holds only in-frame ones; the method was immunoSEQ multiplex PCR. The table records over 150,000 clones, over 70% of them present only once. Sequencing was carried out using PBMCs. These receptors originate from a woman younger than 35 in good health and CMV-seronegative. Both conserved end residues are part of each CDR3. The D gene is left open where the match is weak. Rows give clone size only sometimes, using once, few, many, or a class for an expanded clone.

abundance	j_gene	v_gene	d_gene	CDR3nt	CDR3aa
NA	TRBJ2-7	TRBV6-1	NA	TGTGCCAGCAGTAGGACATTCTCCTACGAGCAGTACTTC	CASSRTFSYEQYF
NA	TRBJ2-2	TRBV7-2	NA	TGTGCCAGCAGCTTAGGGACAAAATACACCGGGGAGCTGTTTTTT	CASSLGTKYTGELFF
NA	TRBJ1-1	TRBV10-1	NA	TGCGCCAGCAGTGACCAGGGGTTCGGAACTGAAGCTTTCTTT	CASSDQGFGTEAFF
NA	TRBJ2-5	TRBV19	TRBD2	TGTGCCAGTAGTATAGCGGGGGGAGAACAAGAGACCCAGTACTTC	CASSIAGGEQETQYF
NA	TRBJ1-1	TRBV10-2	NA	TGCGCCAGCAGTGATCGCGGGGCAGAGAACACTGAAGCTTTCTTT	CASSDRGAENTEAFF
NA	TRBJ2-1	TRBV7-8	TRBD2	TGTGCCAGCAGCTTAGGATCGGGACTAGCCCCTTTCGATGAGCAGTTCTTC	CASSLGSGLAPFDEQFF
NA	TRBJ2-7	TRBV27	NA	TGTGCCAGCAGTTTCCGCAAAGAAATTAGCTCCTACGAGCAGTACTTC	CASSFRKEISSYEQYF
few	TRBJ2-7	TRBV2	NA	TGTGCCAGCATGTTAGACGAGCAGTACTTC	CASMLDEQYF
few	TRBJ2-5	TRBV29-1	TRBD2	TGCAGCGTTGAAGACCCTCAGAGCGGGGGGTGGACCCAGTACTTC	CSVEDPQSGGWTQYF
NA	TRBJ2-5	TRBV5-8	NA	TGTGCCAGCAGCTTAGAAGGGGTTGAGACCCAGTACTTC	CASSLEGVETQYF
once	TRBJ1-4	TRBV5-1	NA	TGCGCCAGCAGCTTCAGGGTTCCAAATGAAAAACTGTTTTTT	CASSFRVPNEKLFF
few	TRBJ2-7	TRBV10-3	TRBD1	TGTGCCATCAGCGATTCGACCGGGACAGGGATATACGAGCAGTACTTC	CAISDSTGTGIYEQYF
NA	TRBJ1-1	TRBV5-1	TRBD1	TGCGCCAGCAGCTTGCGTCAGGGGGTAGGAGGGACTGAAGCTTTCTTT	CASSLRQGVGGTEAFF
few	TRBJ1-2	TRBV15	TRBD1	TGTGCCACCAGCAGAGAATACAGGGGTGGCTACACCTTC	CATSREYRGGYTF
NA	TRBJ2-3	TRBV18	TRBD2	TGTGCCAGCTCACCCTTACCGGGACTAGCGGGAGCAGATACGCAGTATTTT	CASSPLPGLAGADTQYF
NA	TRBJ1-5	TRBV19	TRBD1	TGTGCCAGTAGGCAATCACAGGGGCCGCCCCAGCATTTT	CASRQSQGPPQHF
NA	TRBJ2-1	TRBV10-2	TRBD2	TGCGCCAGCAGTGAGCGGGAGGGTTACAATGAGCAGTTCTTC	CASSEREGYNEQFF
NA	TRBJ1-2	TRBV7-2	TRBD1	TGTGCCAGCAGTTACAGGGGCTCTGGCTACACCTTC	CASSYRGSGYTF
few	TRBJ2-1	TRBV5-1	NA	TGCGCCAGCAGCTTGGAGGACAGTTACAATGAGCAGTTCTTC	CASSLEDSYNEQFF
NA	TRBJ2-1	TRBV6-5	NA	TGTGCCAGCAGTCCTCAGGGGATCTCCTACAATGAGCAGTTCTTC	CASSPQGISYNEQFF
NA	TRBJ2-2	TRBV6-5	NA	TGTGCCAGCAGTTACTCGTTACAGAACACCGGGGAGCTGTTTTTT	CASSYSLQNTGELFF
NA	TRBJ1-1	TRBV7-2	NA	TGTGCCAGCAGCCTGGCCGGTTTCGGGAACACTGAGGCTTTCTTT	CASSLAGFGNTEAFF
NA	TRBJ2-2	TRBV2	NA	TGTGCCAGCAGGCGATCATCTTCGAACACCGGGGAGCTGTTTTTT	CASRRSSSNTGELFF
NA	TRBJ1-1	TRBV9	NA	TGTGCCAGCAGCTTCAGCCCAGGAAACACTGAAGCTTTCTTT	CASSFSPGNTEAFF
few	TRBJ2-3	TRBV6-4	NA	TGTGCCAGCAGTGACGGCTCGAAAGATACGCAGTATTTT	CASSDGSKDTQYF
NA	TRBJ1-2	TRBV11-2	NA	TGTGCCAGCAGCTTCGCCGAGGGCTACACCTTC	CASSFAEGYTF
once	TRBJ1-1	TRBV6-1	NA	TGTGCCGTAGGGGTGTGGGTGGGTGAAGCTTTCTTT	CAVGVWVGEAFF
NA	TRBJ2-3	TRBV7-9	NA	TGTGCCAGCAGCTTTGACAGGCAAGGCCCAGATACGCAGTATTTT	CASSFDRQGPDTQYF
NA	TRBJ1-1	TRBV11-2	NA	TGTGCCAGCACCTCACGCCCGACAGCCGAAAACACTGAAGCTTTCTTT	CASTSRPTAENTEAFF
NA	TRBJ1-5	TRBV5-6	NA	TGTGCCAGCAGCTTGTATGGGGGAGGGAGCAATCAGCCCCAGCATTTT	CASSLYGGGSNQPQHF
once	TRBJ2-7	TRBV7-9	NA	TGTGCCAGCAGCCAAATTGCGGGGTACGAGCAGTACTTC	CASSQIAGYEQYF
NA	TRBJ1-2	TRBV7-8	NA	TGTGCCAGCAGCTCCCTTCCAGGGTCCTATGGCTACACCTTC	CASSSLPGSYGYTF
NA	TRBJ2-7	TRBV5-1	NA	TGCGCCAGCAGCTTTGAAGCGGGCCCCTACGAGCAGTACTTC	CASSFEAGPYEQYF
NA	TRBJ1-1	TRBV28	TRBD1	TGTGCCAGCAGGGATCAGGGGGCTGTAACTGAAGCTTTCTTT	CASRDQGAVTEAFF
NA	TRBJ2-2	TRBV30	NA	TGTGCCTGGAGTGTACTAAAGACCGGGGAGCTGTTTTTT	CAWSVLKTGELFF
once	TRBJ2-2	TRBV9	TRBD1	TGTGCCAGCAGCGGAATACCGGGACAGGCGACGACCGGGGAGCTGTTTTTT	CASSGIPGQATTGELFF
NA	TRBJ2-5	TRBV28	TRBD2	TGTGCCAGCAGCAGACTAGCGGGACAAGAGACCCAGTACTTC	CASSRLAGQETQYF
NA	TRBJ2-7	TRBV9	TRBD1	TGTGCCAGCAGCGAAAGGGACAGGCCCTACGAGCAGTACTTC	CASSERDRPYEQYF
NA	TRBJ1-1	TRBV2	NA	TGTGCCAGCAGTGAATTAGGGGGAATTTCGAACACTGAAGCTTTCTTT	CASSELGGISNTEAFF
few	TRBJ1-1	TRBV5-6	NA	TGTGCCAGCACCTTGCTCCCACACGGCACAGTTGTTAACACTGAAGCTTTCTTT	CASTLLPHGTVVNTEAFF
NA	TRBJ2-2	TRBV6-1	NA	TGTGCCACCGAGAGTACGACCGGGGAGCTGTTTTTT	CATESTTGELFF
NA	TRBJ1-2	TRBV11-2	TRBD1	TGTGCCAGCATCCCTTCGGCAGGGGGCGGCTATGGCTACACCTTC	CASIPSAGGGYGYTF
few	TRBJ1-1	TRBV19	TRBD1	TGTGCCAGTAGTATGGGACAGGCGACTGAAGCTTTCTTT	CASSMGQATEAFF
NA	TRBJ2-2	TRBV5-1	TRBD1	TGCGCCAGCAGCTTCGGACAGGGAGAAACCGGGGAGCTGTTTTTT	CASSFGQGETGELFF
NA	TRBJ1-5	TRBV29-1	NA	TGCAGCGTTGGACAGCTGAATCAGCCCCAGCATTTT	CSVGQLNQPQHF
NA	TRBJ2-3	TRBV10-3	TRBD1	TGTGCCATCAGTCCCCGGGACAGGGGGACAGATACGCAGTATTTT	CAISPRDRGTDTQYF
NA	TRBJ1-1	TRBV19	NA	TGTGCCAGTAGTATTGTAATGAGTGTAAGGGGCCCATGGAAAAACACTGAAGCTTTCTTT	CASSIVMSVRGPWKNTEAFF
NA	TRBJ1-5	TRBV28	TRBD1	TGTGCCAGCAGCGACGAGACAGGGGACCAGCCCCAGCATTTT	CASSDETGDQPQHF
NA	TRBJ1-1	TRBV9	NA	TGTGCCAGCAGCGCCCACGGGTTCATGAACACTGAAGCTTTCTTT	CASSAHGFMNTEAFF
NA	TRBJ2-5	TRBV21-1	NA	TGTGCCAGCAGCAAAGGGGACAGGGGGCTCGGGGAGACCCAGTACTTC	CASSKGDRGLGETQYF
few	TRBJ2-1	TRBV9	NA	TGTGCCAGCAGCGCAAAGACAGGGAGGAATGAGCAGTTCTTC	CASSAKTGRNEQFF
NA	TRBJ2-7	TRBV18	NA	TGTGCCAGCTCACTTACCGGTAGGGGTCTCCTCTACGAGCAGTACTTC	CASSLTGRGLLYEQYF
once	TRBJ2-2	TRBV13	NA	TGTGCCAGCAGCTTAGCCCCAGGGGTGGTAACCGGGGAGCTGTTTTTT	CASSLAPGVVTGELFF